This is a list of T cell receptor beta chains from one sample in a study of shared clonotypes between healthy human individuals. Assay: immunoSEQ multiplex PCR; the TCRdb copy retains only in-frame clones and omits some. The sample includes over 2 million clones, approximately 94% of them seen just once. The sequencing sample was made of naive CD8+ T cells sorted from blood. These receptors originate from a man younger than 35 in good health. Both conserved end residues are part of each CDR3. A D gene is named only where the DNA matches it firmly. Clone size is not always given. Where it is, it says once, few, many or a class for expanded clones.

>TRBJ2-7|.|.|TRBV21-1
CASDGGVKAYEQYF
TGTGCCAGCGACGGTGGGGTAAAGGCCTACGAGCAGTACTTC
>TRBJ1-3|once|TRBD1|TRBV5-4
CASSILQGVVGNTIYF
TGTGCCAGCAGCATCCTACAGGGGGTTGTTGGAAACACCATATATTTT
>TRBJ2-3|.|.|TRBV4-1
CASSHLEGDTQYF
TGCGCCAGCAGCCACCTGGAGGGGGATACGCAGTATTTT
>TRBJ1-2|.|.|TRBV4-3
CASSQGAGANYGYTF
TGCGCCAGCAGCCAAGGCGCAGGGGCCAACTATGGCTACACCTTC
>TRBJ2-1|.|TRBD1|TRBV10-1
CASSDQRLTGQGAYEQFF
TGCGCCAGCAGTGACCAACGACTGACGGGACAGGGGGCCTATGAGCAGTTCTTC
>TRBJ2-5|.|.|TRBV7-8
CASSIFWGSPNMETQYF
TGTGCCAGCAGCATCTTTTGGGGATCCCCCAACATGGAGACCCAGTACTTC
>TRBJ2-1|.|.|TRBV4-3
CASSQDEIAAYNEQFF
TGCGCCAGCAGCCAAGATGAGATAGCGGCCTACAATGAGCAGTTCTTC
>TRBJ2-1|.|TRBD2|TRBV11-2
CASRVAGGSEQFF
TGTGCCAGCAGGGTAGCGGGGGGGAGTGAGCAGTTCTTC
>TRBJ2-1|.|TRBD2|TRBV6-5
CASSYGTSNEQFF
TGTGCCAGCAGTTACGGGACTAGCAATGAGCAGTTCTTC
>TRBJ1-5|.|.|TRBV12-2
CASRLLEKRGQPQHF
TGTGCAAGTCGCTTATTAGAGAAAAGGGGTCAGCCCCAGCATTTT
>TRBJ1-2|once|.|TRBV13
CASSVPGAYGYTF
TGTGCCAGCAGCGTCCCCGGGGCCTATGGCTACACCTTC
>TRBJ1-1|.|TRBD1|TRBV6-1
CASSEIGGGPGGTEAFF
TGTGCCAGCAGTGAAATAGGAGGTGGTCCAGGGGGCACTGAAGCTTTCTTT
>TRBJ2-3|.|.|TRBV27
CASSLSLDSGPYF
TGTGCCAGCAGTTTATCCCTCGACAGCGGTCCGTATTTT
>TRBJ2-1|.|.|TRBV9
CASSVEGTANEQFF
TGTGCCAGCAGCGTAGAGGGGACCGCGAATGAGCAGTTCTTC
>TRBJ1-1|.|.|TRBV6-1
CASRQKTINTEAFF
TGTGCCAGCAGACAGAAAACGATAAACACTGAAGCTTTCTTT
>TRBJ2-7|once|TRBD2|TRBV2
CASSDSGLADSYEQYF
TGTGCCAGCAGTGATTCGGGACTAGCGGACTCCTACGAGCAGTACTTC
>TRBJ2-2|.|.|TRBV4-3
CASSQEGYEASTGELFF
TGCGCCAGCAGCCAAGAAGGGTATGAGGCGAGCACCGGGGAGCTGTTTTTT
>TRBJ2-1|.|.|TRBV5-1
CASSLAGGDYNEQFF
TGCGCCAGCAGCTTGGCCGGTGGGGACTACAATGAGCAGTTCTTC
>TRBJ2-1|.|.|TRBV4-1
CASSPRMMGTYNEQFF
TGCGCCAGCAGCCCTCGCATGATGGGAACCTACAATGAGCAGTTCTTC
>TRBJ2-7|.|.|TRBV11-2
CASSSRTDYEQYF
TGTGCCAGCAGCTCGAGGACAGACTACGAGCAGTACTTC
>TRBJ2-1|.|.|TRBV11-2
CASSLTGQEQFF
TGTGCCAGCAGCTTAACCGGACAGGAGCAGTTCTTC
>TRBJ2-3|.|.|TRBV20-1
CSARAVDTQYF
TGCAGTGCTAGAGCGGTTGATACGCAGTATTTT
>TRBJ1-3|.|.|TRBV7-2
CASSFWTDSGNTIYF
TGTGCCAGCAGCTTCTGGACAGACTCTGGAAACACCATATATTTT
>TRBJ2-7|.|.|TRBV7-6
CASSLLGDWGEQYF
TGTGCCAGCAGCTTACTCGGGGACTGGGGTGAGCAGTACTTC
>TRBJ2-3|.|TRBD1|TRBV9
CASSGRQGRDTQYF
TGTGCCAGCAGCGGGCGACAGGGGAGGGATACGCAGTATTTT
>TRBJ2-1|.|.|TRBV4-1
CASSAMTAYNEQFF
TGCGCCAGCAGCGCCATGACGGCCTACAATGAGCAGTTCTTC
>TRBJ2-1|.|.|TRBV4-1
CASSRLDSSYNEQFF
TGCGCCAGCAGTCGACTGGACAGCTCCTACAATGAGCAGTTCTTC
>TRBJ2-3|.|.|TRBV20-1
CSARSTDTQYF
TGCAGTGCCCGAAGCACAGATACGCAGTATTTT
>TRBJ1-1|.|.|TRBV10-3
CAISELGGSGNTEAFF
TGTGCCATCAGTGAGTTAGGAGGCTCCGGGAACACTGAAGCTTTCTTT
>TRBJ2-2|once|.|TRBV25-1
CASSDGGELFF
TGTGCCAGCAGTGATGGCGGGGAGCTGTTTTTT
>TRBJ2-7|.|TRBD2|TRBV11-2
CASSPAGGFSYEQYF
TGTGCCAGCAGCCCAGCGGGAGGGTTCTCCTACGAGCAGTACTTC
>TRBJ1-1|once|.|TRBV5-6
CASSLRGETEAFF
TGTGCCAGCAGCTTAAGAGGTGAGACTGAAGCTTTCTTT
>TRBJ2-2|.|TRBD1|TRBV7-6
CASSQQGAANTGELFF
TGTGCCAGCAGTCAACAGGGGGCGGCGAACACCGGGGAGCTGTTTTTT
>TRBJ2-7|.|TRBD2|TRBV10-1
CASSDKDRVRLAGVLSYEQYF
TGCGCCAGCAGTGACAAAGACAGGGTGAGACTAGCGGGAGTCTTGTCCTACGAGCAGTACTTC
>TRBJ1-2|.|.|TRBV5-1
CASSPGTPGYTF
TGCGCCAGCAGCCCAGGGACTCCTGGCTACACCTTC
>TRBJ1-1|once|.|TRBV30
CAWSGTGGTEAFF
TGTGCCTGGAGTGGAACGGGAGGGACTGAAGCTTTCTTT
>TRBJ2-7|.|TRBD1|TRBV6-5
CASRPGQGAGEQYF
TGTGCCAGCAGGCCGGGACAGGGGGCAGGTGAGCAGTACTTC
>TRBJ2-7|.|.|TRBV9
CASSVAGEGYEQYF
TGTGCCAGCAGCGTAGCTGGGGAAGGGTACGAGCAGTACTTC
>TRBJ2-7|.|.|TRBV4-1
CASSAKGGSYEQYF
TGCGCCAGCAGCGCTAAAGGGGGTTCCTACGAGCAGTACTTC
>TRBJ1-2|.|.|TRBV5-6
CASSAWRDTPTLGYGYTF
TGTGCCAGCTCAGCTTGGAGGGATACCCCAACTTTGGGCTATGGCTACACCTTC
>TRBJ1-2|.|.|TRBV29-1
CSVEPPGGLAYGYTF
TGCAGCGTTGAACCGCCGGGGGGGCTGGCCTATGGCTACACCTTC
>TRBJ2-2|once|TRBD1|TRBV28
CASSRTGPNTGELFF
TGTGCCAGCAGTCGGACAGGACCGAACACCGGGGAGCTGTTTTTT
>TRBJ2-2|.|.|TRBV5-6
CASSLGVQGPLNTGELFF
TGTGCCAGCAGCTTGGGGGTACAGGGACCTCTGAACACCGGGGAGCTGTTTTTT
>TRBJ1-1|.|TRBD1|TRBV5-8
CASSPINFRDSMNTEAFF
TGTGCCAGCAGCCCGATCAATTTTAGGGACAGCATGAACACTGAAGCTTTCTTT
>TRBJ2-7|.|.|TRBV4-2
CASSQAGGSYEQYF
TGTGCCAGCAGCCAAGCTGGGGGGTCGTACGAGCAGTACTTC
>TRBJ2-2|.|TRBD2|TRBV27
CASSLVRGGNSGELFF
TGTGCCAGCAGTTTGGTGCGGGGGGGCAATAGCGGGGAGCTGTTTTTT
>TRBJ1-1|.|.|TRBV10-3
CAIRTPRAVAEAFF
TGTGCCATCAGGACCCCTAGGGCGGTCGCTGAAGCTTTCTTT
>TRBJ2-3|.|TRBD2|TRBV11-2
CATGLAHLTFTDTQYF
TGTGCCACCGGACTAGCGCACCTCACATTCACAGATACGCAGTATTTT
>TRBJ2-6|.|.|TRBV28
CASSDSPSGANVLTF
TGTGCCAGTTCTGACAGCCCCTCTGGGGCCAACGTCCTGACTTTC
>TRBJ2-7|.|TRBD1|TRBV4-1
CASSHQGVKNEQYF
TGCGCCAGCAGCCACCAGGGGGTAAAGAACGAGCAGTACTTC